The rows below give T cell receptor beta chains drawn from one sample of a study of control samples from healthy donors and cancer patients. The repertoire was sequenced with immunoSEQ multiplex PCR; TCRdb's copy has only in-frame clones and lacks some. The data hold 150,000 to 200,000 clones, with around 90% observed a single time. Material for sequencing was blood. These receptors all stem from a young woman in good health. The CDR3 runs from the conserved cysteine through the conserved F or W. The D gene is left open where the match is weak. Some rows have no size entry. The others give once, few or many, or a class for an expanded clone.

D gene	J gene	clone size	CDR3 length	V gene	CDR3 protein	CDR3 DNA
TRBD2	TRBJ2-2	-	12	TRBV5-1	CASMAGAGELFF	TGCGCCAGCATGGCGGGGGCCGGGGAGCTGTTTTTT
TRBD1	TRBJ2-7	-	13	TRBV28	CASRTGGSYEQYF	TGTGCCAGCAGAACAGGGGGCTCGTACGAGCAGTACTTC
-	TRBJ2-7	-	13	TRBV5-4	CASSLQGNHEQYF	TGTGCCAGCAGCCTACAGGGTAACCACGAGCAGTACTTC
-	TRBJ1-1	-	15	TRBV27	CASSSLDSRPTEAFF	TGTGCCAGCAGTTCCCTGGACTCCCGCCCCACTGAAGCTTTCTTT
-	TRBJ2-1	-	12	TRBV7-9	CASSPAGGEQFF	TGTGCCAGCAGCCCGGCGGGCGGGGAGCAGTTCTTC
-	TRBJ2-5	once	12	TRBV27	CASRRLDSREYF	TGTGCCAGCAGGCGACTGGACAGCCGTGAGTACTTC
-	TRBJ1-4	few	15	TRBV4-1	CASSQDGFRGEKLFF	TGCGCCAGCAGCCAAGACGGGTTTCGGGGAGAAAAACTGTTTTTT
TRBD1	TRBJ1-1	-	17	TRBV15	CATSRDPQGARGTEAFF	TGTGCCACCAGCAGAGATCCACAGGGGGCGCGGGGCACTGAAGCTTTCTTT
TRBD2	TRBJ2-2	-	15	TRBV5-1	CASGLAGSNTGELFF	TGCGCCAGCGGGCTAGCGGGATCGAACACCGGGGAGCTGTTTTTT
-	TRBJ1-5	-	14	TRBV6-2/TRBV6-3	CASSSRGGPQPQHF	TGTGCCAGCAGTTCCCGCGGAGGCCCGCAGCCCCAGCATTTT
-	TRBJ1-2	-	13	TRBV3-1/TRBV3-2	CASSQARTDGYTF	TGTGCCAGCAGCCAAGCCAGGACAGATGGCTACACCTTC
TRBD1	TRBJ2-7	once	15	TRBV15	CATSRDRDRHYEQYF	TGTGCCACCAGCAGAGATCGGGACAGGCACTACGAGCAGTACTTC
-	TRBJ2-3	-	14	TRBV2	CASSEAPRADTQYF	TGTGCCAGCAGTGAAGCTCCCAGGGCAGATACGCAGTATTTT
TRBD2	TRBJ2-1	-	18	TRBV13	CASSLSILAGGSYNEQFF	TGTGCCAGCAGCTTATCCATTCTTGCGGGAGGGTCCTACAATGAGCAGTTCTTC
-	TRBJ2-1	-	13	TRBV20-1	CSASGGAYNEQFF	TGCAGTGCTAGTGGAGGGGCATACAATGAGCAGTTCTTC
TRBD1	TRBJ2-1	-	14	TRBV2	CASSEAGRGNEQFF	TGTGCCAGCAGTGAAGCAGGCAGGGGGAATGAGCAGTTCTTC
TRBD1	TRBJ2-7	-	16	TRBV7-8	CASSPPVTGGVYEQYF	TGTGCCAGCAGCCCCCCCGTGACAGGGGGGGTTTACGAGCAGTACTTC
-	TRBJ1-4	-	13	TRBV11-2	CASSLRMGSKLFF	TGTGCCAGCAGCTTACGTATGGGTTCGAAACTGTTTTTT
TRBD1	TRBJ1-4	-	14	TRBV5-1	CASSLTTGDEKLFF	TGCGCCAGCAGCTTAACAACAGGGGATGAAAAACTGTTTTTT
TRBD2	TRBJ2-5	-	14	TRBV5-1	CASSLGLVQQTQYF	TGCGCCAGCAGCCTGGGACTAGTTCAGCAGACCCAGTACTTC
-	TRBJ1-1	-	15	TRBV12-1	CASSFVSDRNTEAFF	TGTGCCAGCAGCTTTGTAAGTGACAGGAACACTGAAGCTTTCTTT
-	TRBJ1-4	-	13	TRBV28	CASSPTGTQKLFF	TGTGCCAGCAGCCCTACCGGGACCCAAAAACTGTTTTTT
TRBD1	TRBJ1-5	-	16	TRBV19	CASSIGMGQGSQPQHF	TGTGCCAGTAGTATAGGGATGGGACAGGGAAGTCAGCCCCAGCATTTT
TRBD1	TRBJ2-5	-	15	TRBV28	CASSQPGQGVGTQYF	TGTGCCAGCAGTCAACCGGGACAGGGGGTAGGGACCCAGTACTTC
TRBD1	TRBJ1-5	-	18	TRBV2	CASTPPRDRVDRNQPQHF	TGTGCCAGCACGCCACCCCGGGACAGGGTGGATCGCAATCAGCCCCAGCATTTT
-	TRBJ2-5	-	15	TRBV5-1	CASSLQSRPQETQYF	TGCGCCAGCAGCTTACAGTCTAGACCACAAGAGACCCAGTACTTC
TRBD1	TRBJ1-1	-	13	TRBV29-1	CSVLRTGNTEAFF	TGCAGCGTCTTAAGGACAGGGAACACTGAAGCTTTCTTT
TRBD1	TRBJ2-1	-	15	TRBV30	CAWSVGTGGRNEQFF	TGTGCCTGGAGTGTGGGGACAGGGGGCAGAAATGAGCAGTTCTTC
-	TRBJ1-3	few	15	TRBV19	CASSMVWQSGNTIYF	TGTGCCAGTAGTATGGTCTGGCAGTCCGGAAACACCATATATTTT
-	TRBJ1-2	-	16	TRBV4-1	CASSQDHNRDGHGYTF	TGCGCCAGCAGCCAAGACCACAACCGGGACGGCCATGGCTACACCTTC
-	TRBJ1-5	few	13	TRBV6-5	CASSTRSNQPQHF	TGTGCCAGCAGCACTCGGTCCAATCAGCCCCAGCATTTT
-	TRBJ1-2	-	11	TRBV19	CASFDSDGYTF	TGTGCCAGTTTTGATAGTGATGGCTACACCTTC
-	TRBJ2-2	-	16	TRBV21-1	CASSSGRGGDAGELFF	TGTGCCAGCTCCTCCGGGAGAGGGGGAGACGCCGGGGAGCTGTTTTTT
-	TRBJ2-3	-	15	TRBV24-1	CATSSGGRGKDTQYF	TGTGCCACCAGTTCTGGGGGTCGTGGTAAAGATACGCAGTATTTT
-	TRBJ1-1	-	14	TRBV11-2	CASTLAGVHTEAFF	TGTGCCAGCACCTTAGCAGGGGTGCACACTGAAGCTTTCTTT
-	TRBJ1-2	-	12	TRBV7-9	CASSPDLMGYTF	TGTGCCAGCAGCCCAGACCTTATGGGCTACACCTTC
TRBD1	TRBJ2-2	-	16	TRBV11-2	CASSTNRGQRAGELFF	TGTGCCAGCAGCACCAACAGGGGGCAGCGTGCCGGGGAGCTGTTTTTT
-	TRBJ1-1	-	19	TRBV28	CASILLPRATSPRDTEAFF	TGTGCCAGCATTCTTCTCCCCCGGGCCACCTCGCCTAGGGACACTGAAGCTTTCTTT
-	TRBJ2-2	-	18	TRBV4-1	CASSHGVTGFPNTGELFF	TGCGCCAGCAGCCACGGGGTGACGGGTTTTCCGAACACCGGGGAGCTGTTTTTT
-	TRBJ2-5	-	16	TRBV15	CATSRASRGFQETQYF	TGTGCCACCAGCAGAGCCTCCAGGGGTTTTCAAGAGACCCAGTACTTC
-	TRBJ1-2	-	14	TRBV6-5	CASIPGGAANGYTF	TGTGCCAGCATTCCGGGGGGGGCAGCTAACGGCTACACCTTC
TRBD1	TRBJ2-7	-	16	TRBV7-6	CASSSGKYRGVDEQYF	TGTGCCAGCAGCTCAGGAAAGTACAGGGGGGTGGACGAGCAGTACTTC
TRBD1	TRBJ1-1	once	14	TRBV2	CASSVDRQNLEAFF	TGTGCCAGCAGTGTGGACAGGCAGAACCTTGAAGCTTTCTTT
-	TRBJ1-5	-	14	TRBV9	CASSVGGGGQPQHF	TGTGCCAGCAGCGTAGGTGGAGGGGGTCAGCCCCAGCATTTT
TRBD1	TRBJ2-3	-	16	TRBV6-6	CASSYSTGVLTDTQYF	TGTGCCAGCAGTTACTCGACAGGGGTCCTCACAGATACGCAGTATTTT